The 21 T cell receptor beta chains in this list originate from one sample, sequenced in a study of post-analysis software for immune sequencing data. Their recognized antigens are unknown. Prepared libraries of TCR beta cDNA carried unique molecular identifiers. One entry per CDR3 protein, called by TCRdb with MiXCR from the PCR reads. The sample holds 600,000 to 700,000 distinct CDR3 sequences; 59% are singletons and the top ten take about 11%. Study results and limitations: With TRBV5-6, TRBV5-1 and TRBV20-1 included, about 5 TRBV segments were more frequent in patients than in controls.

The sequenced sample was blood. All receptors come from a girl aged 2 to 10 with multiple sclerosis.

This clonotype was found a few times. The chain has TRBV11-2 and TRBJ2-7; D perhaps matches TRBD1 (6 bases). Germline V CDR1 and CDR2: SGHAT, FQNNGV. V was shortened by 2 bases and J by 2 bases, with 19 bases between the two germline ends. This CDR3 comprises 17 residues. The CDR3 sequence is CASSLPKHRDNTYEQYF. The CDR3 bases are TGTGCCAGCAGCTTACCCAAGCACCGGGACAACACCTACGAGCAGTACTTC. The variable domain in full, with the rest retrieved from reference TRBV11-2 and TRBJ2-7, is EAGVAQSPRYKIIEKRQSVAFWCNPISGHATLYWYQQILGQGPKLLIQFQNNGVVDDSQLPKDRFSAERLKGVDSTLKIQPAKLEDSAVYLCASSLPKHRDNTYEQYFGPGTRLTVT.

This chain connects TRBV6-6 to TRBJ1-1; 7 bases align to TRBD1. The CDR3 spans 13 residues. Trimming took 6 bases from V and 5 from J; bases not matched to a gene: 6. The germline V gene encodes CDR1 MNHNY and CDR2 SVGAGI (reference sequence). CDR3 in DNA: TGTGCCAGCAGCGACAGGGAGGGAACTGAAGCTTTCTTT. This encodes CASSDREGTEAFF.

This clonotype was detected only a few times. The gene calls are TRBV24-1 and TRBJ2-1, with D unclear. Per the germline V gene, CDR1 is KGHDR and CDR2 is SFDVKD. The length of the CDR3 is 11 residues. Trimming cost V 6 bases and J 9 bases, with 8 bases left between them. The DNA of the CDR3 is TGTGCCACCAGTCCAGGCGTTGAGCAGTTCTTC. It is translated as CATSPGVEQFF.

To note about this clonotype: Given a much more abundant clone one base away, this may be a read error. V and J are TRBV20-1 and TRBJ2-3, with 7 bases matching TRBD1. Germline V gives CDR1 DFQATT, CDR2 SNEGSKA (reference sequence). V trimming: 3 bases; J trimming: 4 bases; junction bases outside the gene matches: 1. CDR3 length: 12 amino acids. CDR3 DNA sequence: TGCAGTGCTAGTACAGGGGCAGATACGCAGTATTTT. Translation gives CSASTGADTQYF.

This chain connects TRBV6-5 to TRBJ2-5, with a possible D match to TRBD1 (5 bases). CDR1 is MNHEY, CDR2 SVGAGI, per germline. Trimming left V 6 bases short and J 7 bases short, with 15 bases between. This CDR3 is built from 13 residues. CDR3 nucleotides: TGTGCCAGCAGCTCTGGACCCCAGGGGACCCAGTACTTC. This codes for CASSSGPQGTQYF.

This clonotype turned up a few times. The rearrangement uses TRBV5-4 and TRBJ2-5; TRBD1 matches 11 bases. Germline V gene lookup returns CDR1 SGHNT and CDR2 YYREEE (reference sequence). The CDR3 totals 16 residues. The V and J ends lost 4 bases and 7 bases, in that order; junction bases with no gene match: 12. CDR3 coding DNA: TGTGCCAGCAGCAATGGGGGACAGGGGGGCCTCGGGACCCAGTACTTC. It encodes CASSNGGQGGLGTQYF.

V is TRBV20-1 and J is TRBJ1-1; D not resolved. The germline CDR1 and CDR2 sequences are DFQATT and SNEGSKA (reference sequence). V was trimmed by 5 bases and J by 0 bases, leaving 10 bases between them. This CDR3 has 13 residues. As DNA, the CDR3 is TGCAGTGCTTTCGATGGGGTGAACACTGAAGCTTTCTTT. It translates to CSAFDGVNTEAFF.

The J gene is TRBJ2-1, the V gene TRBV10-3; possibly TRBD1 or TRBD2 for D (5 bases each). V lost 6 bases and J lost 7, with 10 bases in between. This CDR3 contains 12 residues. Germline V gene lookup returns CDR1 ENHRY and CDR2 SYGVKD. In nucleotides, the CDR3 is TGTGCCATCAGAGGGACGGAAAATGAGCAGTTCTTC. It specifies CAIRGTENEQFF.

The chain couples TRBV15 to TRBJ2-7; unclear D gene. CDR3 length: 16 amino acids. Trimming stripped 0 bases from V and 0 bases from J, with 12 bases between. Germline loops: CDR1 LNHNV, CDR2 YYDKDF (reference sequence). The CDR3 DNA follows: TGTGCCACCAGCAGAGATTATAGGACGAGCTCCTACGAGCAGTACTTC. Translation gives CATSRDYRTSSYEQYF.

The J gene is TRBJ2-5, the V gene TRBV6-2 or TRBV6-3, with a weak D call TRBD1 (6 bases). The CDR3 is made up of 17 amino acids. Germline CDR1 is MNHEY and CDR2 is SVGEGT. V dropped 1 base and J dropped 4 bases, with 19 bases sitting between them. CDR3 DNA sequence: TGTGCCAGCAGTTACTGGGAACAGGGCAGGTGGCCAGAGACCCAGTACTTC. The encoded protein is CASSYWEQGRWPETQYF.

This rearrangement joins TRBV6-5 to TRBJ2-5, with D perhaps matching TRBD2 (5 bases). Germline lookup yields CDR1 MNHEY and CDR2 SVGAGI. V was shortened by 6 bases and J by 2 bases, with 19 bases between the two germline ends. The CDR3 totals 16 residues. The CDR3 bases are TGTGCCAGCAGCCACGAGGCGGCTAGCCGACAAGAGACCCAGTACTTC. As protein: CASSHEAASRQETQYF.

This clonotype has just a few counts. The chain recombines TRBV27 with TRBJ2-3; D may be TRBD1 (5 bases). V shed 5 bases and J shed 0 bases, with 15 bases lying between them. Germline CDR1 is MNHEY and CDR2 is SMNVEV (reference sequence). This CDR3 contains 16 residues. CDR3 region: CASSIQDPRSTDTQYF. The CDR3 DNA reads TGTGCCAGCAGTATACAGGATCCCCGGAGCACAGATACGCAGTATTTT.

This clonotype showed up just a few times. The chain joins TRBV6-5 to TRBJ2-2; 10 positions agree with TRBD1. CDR3 length equals 15 residues. V lost 2 bases to trimming and J lost 3 bases; unmatched junction nucleotides: 0. Germline loops: CDR1 MNHEY, CDR2 SVGAGI. The CDR3 is CASSYGTGDTGELFF. The DNA of the CDR3 is TGTGCCAGCAGTTACGGGACAGGGGACACCGGGGAGCTGTTTTTT.

This clonotype was detected only a few times. The chain uses TRBV12-3 or TRBV12-4 and TRBJ2-1; D not resolved. V was cut by 3 bases and J by 14 bases, with 11 bases left in between. The CDR3 contains 11 residues. The CDR3 DNA reads as TGTGCCAGCAGTTTTGAAATGTTTAAGTTCTTC. This gives the protein CASSFEMFKFF.

This chain uses TRBV5-1 with TRBJ2-1, with TRBD2 matching over 11 bases. With V trimmed by 2 bases and J by 0 bases, 7 bases remained unmatched. Per the germline V gene, CDR1 is SGHRS and CDR2 is YFSETQ. The CDR3 contains 18 residues. CDR3 DNA sequence: TGCGCCAGCAGCTTTTTGACTAGCGGGACAAGCTCCTACAATGAGCAGTTCTTC. Translation: CASSFLTSGTSSYNEQFF.

This sequence joins TRBV3-1 and TRBJ1-5; D perhaps matches TRBD1 (5 bases). The germline V gene has CDR1 LGHDT and CDR2 YNNKEL (reference sequence). Trimming pared 0 bases from V and 5 bases from J, leaving 11 bases between. The CDR3 contains 15 residues. The CDR3: CASSQDGPGDQPQHF. DNA of the CDR3: TGTGCCAGCAGCCAAGATGGCCCGGGGGATCAGCCCCAGCATTTT.

A few counts support this clonotype. V gene TRBV5-1 combines with J gene TRBJ2-7, with D perhaps TRBD1 (5 bases). CDR1 is SGHRS and CDR2 is YFSETQ in the germline V gene. CDR3 length equals 14 residues. The ends were cut back, 2 bases at V and 4 bases at J, with 13 bases in the middle. CDR3 amino acids: CASSFTTGEYEQYF. The CDR3 DNA reads TGCGCCAGCAGCTTTACTACAGGAGAGTACGAGCAGTACTTC.

The chain recombines TRBV11-2 with TRBJ2-1; 7 bases line up with TRBD1. V shed 5 bases and J 3 bases; nucleotides not matched to a gene: 10. Germline lookup yields CDR1 SGHAT and CDR2 FQNNGV. This CDR3 is built from 16 residues. The CDR3 sequence is CASSPIRDRVYNEQFF. The CDR3, as DNA: TGTGCCAGCAGCCCAATTCGAGACAGGGTCTACAATGAGCAGTTCTTC.

This chain joins TRBV6-5 and TRBJ2-1; 10 bases line up with TRBD2. The end of the DNA aligns better with TRBJ2-7, so the J call may be wrong. The CDR3 length is 18 residues. CDR1 and CDR2 (germline): MNHEY, SVGAGI. This CDR3 reads CASSYSPGPSGSDNEQYF. CDR3 in DNA: TGTGCCAGCAGTTACTCACCAGGTCCTAGCGGGAGCGACAATGAGCAGTACTTC.

J is TRBJ2-5 and V is TRBV13, with D uncertain. Trimming left V 8 bases short and J 2 bases short, with 12 bases between. The germline gives CDR1 PRHDT, CDR2 FYEKMQ (reference sequence). This CDR3 contains 13 residues. The CDR3 sequence: CASCDSLQETQYF. The CDR3 DNA follows: TGTGCCAGCTGCGACTCTCTGCAAGAGACCCAGTACTTC.

The chain recombines TRBV5-1 with TRBJ2-1; the match to TRBD2 covers 7 bases. CDR3 length equals 17 residues. Germline CDR1 SGHRS, CDR2 YFSETQ. The V and J ends lost 4 bases and 0 bases, in that order; junction bases with no gene match: 10. The CDR3 spells CASSLGRDLFSYNEQFF. CDR3 coding DNA: TGCGCCAGCAGCCTTGGGAGGGACCTCTTCTCCTACAATGAGCAGTTCTTC. The full variable domain, completed using reference TRBV5-1 and TRBJ2-1, is KAGVTQTPRYLIKTRGQQVTLSCSPISGHRSVSWYQQTPGQGLQFLFEYFSETQRNKGNFPGRFSGRQFSNSRSEMNVSTLELGDSALYLCASSLGRDLFSYNEQFFGPGTRLTVL.